The entry below describes one TCR beta chain. The data belong to a study of blood T cell repertoires in COVID-19. Study-level background: Samples representing acute and convalescent COVID-19 were sourced from the United States, Italy and Spain. From T cells, B-cell-depleted T cells, or PBMCs came the material, which was cDNA or gDNA.

TCRdb keeps only in-frame clones here, not all; method: immunoSEQ multiplex PCR. The profile shows approximately 140,000 clones, roughly 85% of them singletons. V gave up 2 bases and J gave up 5 bases; unmatched junction bases: 11. The V gene's germline CDR1 is SGHTA and CDR2 FQGTGA. This CDR3 has 17 residues. Sequenced: peripheral blood. V gene TRBV7-3 combines with J gene TRBJ2-3; 9 bases are a match to TRBD2. This clonotype was sampled from a man aged 70 or older with acute or convalescent COVID-19. CDR3: CASSLPGAGGPRDTQYF. CDR3 sequence (DNA): TGTGCCAGCAGCTTACCGGGGGCGGGAGGGCCTAGAGATACGCAGTATTTT.